These 20 T cell receptor beta chains were all obtained from the same sample, sequenced in a study of blood T cells in healthy people across ages. Through a sample-barcoded 5' primer and a J-beta primer mix, a second PCR was run for about 6 to 11 cycles. MiXCR, run by TCRdb on the 5' RACE reads, gives a single entry per CDR3 protein. The data contain approximately 960,000 distinct CDR3 sequences, about 27% of them singletons. This sample was also put to use in a study of T cells of mothers and their children.

The sample was blood. The origin of the receptors is a woman in her thirties or forties in good health.

This rearrangement joins TRBV10-3 to TRBJ1-2; maybe TRBD1 (6 bases). Trimming stripped 7 bases from V and 2 bases from J, with 14 bases between. Looked up from germline, CDR1 is ENHRY and CDR2 is SYGVKD. The CDR3 contains 14 residues. CDR3 residues: CAITRTVGNYGYTF. CDR3 sequence (DNA): TGTGCCATCACGAGGACAGTGGGAAACTATGGCTACACCTTC.

The J gene is TRBJ2-7, the V gene TRBV7-2; possibly TRBD2 for D (6 bases). The J call could be wrong; TRBJ2-5 is a better fit for the DNA end. There are 14 residues in the CDR3. Germline CDR1 reads SGHTA; CDR2 reads FQGNSA. The chain's CDR3 is CASSSTRGGETQYF. The CDR3 coding sequence is TGTGCCAGCAGCTCAACGAGGGGAGGAGAGACCCAGTACTTC.

This clonotype has more than one count but fewer than ten. The chain uses TRBV28 and TRBJ1-2, with D maybe TRBD1 (5 bases). This CDR3 has 16 residues. V was trimmed by 7 bases and J by 3 bases, leaving 21 bases between them. Germline-derived CDR1 and CDR2 are MDHEN and SYDVKM. Written as DNA, the CDR3 is TGTGCCAGCACCTCAACTCGCGGGGACTTCTACTATGGCTACACCTTC. Translated, it gives CASTSTRGDFYYGYTF.

The sample holds a few counts of this clonotype. V is TRBV6-6 and J is TRBJ2-7, with 8 bases that match TRBD2. Trimming at V came to 6 bases and at J to 1 base, leaving 14 bases not matched to a gene. This CDR3 region has 17 residues. Germline V gives CDR1 MNHNY, CDR2 SVGAGI (reference sequence). The CDR3 loop reads CASRPPGSGGGSYEQYF. CDR3 in DNA: TGTGCCAGCAGACCACCGGGATCAGGCGGGGGGTCCTACGAGCAGTACTTC.

This clonotype was seen many times. This sequence joins TRBV4-1 and TRBJ2-7; 9 bases map to TRBD1. Germline V gene data show CDR1 as MGHRA and CDR2 as YSYEKL. The V segment lost 2 bases and the J segment 5 bases; nucleotides outside the gene matches: 7. CDR3 size: 15 residues. CDR3 nucleotides: TGCGCCAGCAGCCAATCCGGGACAGGGTCCGACGAGCAGTACTTC. This codes for CASSQSGTGSDEQYF.

Comments on this clonotype: The DNA is left out, because the CDR3 cannot be placed on it with certainty; the CDR3 is given as TCRdb lists it. Here the CDR3 reads CASSQAGGNQPQHFGDGYTF. The gene calls are TRBV4-2 and TRBJ1-2. Germline CDR1 reads LGHNA; CDR2 reads YNFKEQ. The CDR3 adds up to 20 amino acids, both ends counted.

This clonotype was counted ten times or more. The chain has TRBV7-9 and TRBJ2-7; 8 nucleotides line up with TRBD1. The CDR3 spans 16 residues. Germline V gene lookup returns CDR1 SEHNR and CDR2 FQNEAQ (reference sequence). After removal of 6 bases from V and 2 bases from J, the junction contained 12 bases not matched to a gene. CDR3 in DNA: TGTGCCAGCAGTCCTAGACAGGGGCACTTTACCTACGAGCAGTACTTC. It codes for CASSPRQGHFTYEQYF. Full variable domain (missing parts from reference TRBV7-9 and TRBJ2-7): DTGVSQNPRHKITKRGQNVTFRCDPISEHNRLYWYRQTLGQGPEFLTYFQNEAQLEKSRLLSDRFSAERPKGSFSTLEIQRTEQGDSAMYLCASSPRQGHFTYEQYFGPGTRLTVT.

The V and J genes are TRBV20-1 and TRBJ2-3; the match to TRBD2 covers 8 bases. The CDR3 runs to 16 residues. J lost 1 base, V lost 4 bases, and 10 bases had no gene match. Germline assignment: CDR1 DFQATT and CDR2 SNEGSKA (reference sequence). The CDR3 region is CSATDRSGDGTDTQYF. The CDR3 coding sequence is TGCAGTGCTACAGATCGTAGCGGGGACGGCACAGATACGCAGTATTTT.

At least ten counts were recorded for this clonotype. Here the CDR3 DNA reads TGCAGCGTTGAAGATGGTCCGAATTCACCCCTCCACTTT. Protein sequence: CSVEDGPNSPLHF. The chain combines TRBV29-1 with TRBJ1-6; unclear D gene. The CDR3 spans 13 residues. V was cut by 0 bases and J by 7 bases, with 7 bases left in between. Germline V CDR1 and CDR2: SQVTM, ANQGSEA. Filled out from reference TRBV29-1 and TRBJ1-6, the complete variable domain reads SAVISQKPSRDICQRGTSLTIQCQVDSQVTMMFWYRQQPGQSLTLIATANQGSEATYESGFVIDKFPISRPNLTFSTLTVSNMSPEDSSIYLCSVEDGPNSPLHFGNGTRLTVT.

The DNA for the CDR3 is TGTGCCAGCAGTTTGGCGGCACCGGGGGGCTACACCTTC. This sequence encodes CASSLAAPGGYTF. J is TRBJ1-2 and V is TRBV28; no clear D gene. The CDR3 totals 13 residues. V was pared by 3 bases and J by 8 bases, with 13 bases between. Germline V gives CDR1 MDHEN, CDR2 SYDVKM.

This clonotype was observed many times. This chain uses TRBV7-8 with TRBJ1-2; D is possibly TRBD1 (6 bases). V shed 5 bases and J shed 4 bases, with 17 bases lying between them. The CDR3 sequence is 15 residues long. The germline V gene encodes CDR1 SGHVS and CDR2 FQNEAQ. The DNA of the CDR3 is TGTGCCAGCAGCCCATCCAGGGGATTCGGCTATGGCTACACCTTC. Translating gives CASSPSRGFGYGYTF.

V and J are TRBV5-1 and TRBJ2-3; the D gene is possibly TRBD1 (6 bases). V dropped 0 bases and J dropped 2 bases, with 19 bases sitting between them. CDR3 size: 18 residues. Germline V gene lookup returns CDR1 SGHRS and CDR2 YFSETQ. The CDR3 loop is CASSLVQGLTEHTDTQYF. CDR3 DNA: TGCGCCAGCAGCTTGGTGCAGGGGCTGACCGAACACACAGATACGCAGTATTTT. The full variable domain, rest sourced from reference TRBV5-1 and TRBJ2-3, is KAGVTQTPRYLIKTRGQQVTLSCSPISGHRSVSWYQQTPGQGLQFLFEYFSETQRNKGNFPGRFSGRQFSNSRSEMNVSTLELGDSALYLCASSLVQGLTEHTDTQYFGPGTRLTVL.

About this clonotype: The conserved phenylalanine or tryptophan normally closing the CDR3 is absent here, so this likely arose from a read error. The V call is TRBV15, the J call TRBJ2-5; D assignment may be TRBD1 or TRBD2 (7 bases each). The CDR3 is 16 residues long. The V and J ends lost 5 bases and 11 bases respectively, with 27 bases between them. Germline values: CDR1 LNHNV, CDR2 YYDKDF (reference sequence). This CDR3 reads CATSQGGGGEPYKQYS. CDR3 DNA: TGTGCCACCAGCCAGGGAGGGGGCGGGGAACCCTACAAGCAGTACTCC.

This clonotype has only a few counts. J is TRBJ2-5 and V is TRBV10-3, with 10 nucleotides matching TRBD1. Germline assignment: CDR1 ENHRY and CDR2 SYGVKD. There are 15 residues in the CDR3. The V segment lost 6 bases and the J segment 5 bases; nucleotides outside the gene matches: 9. Here the CDR3 reads CAIRADRGDLETQYF. The CDR3 bases are TGTGCCATCAGGGCGGACAGGGGGGATTTGGAGACCCAGTACTTC.

V and J are TRBV4-1 and TRBJ2-1; the D call may be TRBD1 or TRBD2 (5 bases each). CDR1 is MGHRA and CDR2 is YSYEKL in the germline V gene. The V and J ends lost 1 base and 0 bases respectively, with 19 bases between them. CDR3 length: 19 amino acids. The CDR3 nucleotides are TGCGCCAGCAGCCAAGGAATAAGGGGACCGATGAGCTCCTACAATGAGCAGTTCTTC. It is translated as CASSQGIRGPMSSYNEQFF.

The chain couples TRBV11-2 to TRBJ2-5; perhaps D is TRBD1 or TRBD2 (5 bases each). There are 15 residues in the CDR3. Germline V lookup: CDR1 SGHAT, CDR2 FQNNGV. V shed 5 bases and J shed 4 bases, with 17 bases lying between them. The DNA of the CDR3 is TGTGCCAGCAGCACTAGGGTGGACACCCCAGAGACCCAGTACTTC. It codes for CASSTRVDTPETQYF.

In DNA, the CDR3 is TGTGCCAGCACGACCGTCTCCTACAATGAGCAGTTCTTC. It encodes CASTTVSYNEQFF. The rearrangement links TRBV2 to TRBJ2-1; D is undetermined. The CDR3 has 13 amino acids. CDR1 and CDR2 (germline): SNHLY, FYNNEI. Trimming cost V 7 bases and J 0 bases, with 7 bases left between them. The full variable domain, in which reference TRBV2 and TRBJ2-1 provide the parts outside the CDR3, is EPEVTQTPSHQVTQMGQEVILRCVPISNHLYFYWYRQILGQKVEFLVSFYNNEISEKSEIFDDQFSVERPDGSNFTLKIRSTKLEDSAMYFCASTTVSYNEQFFGPGTRLTVL.

This clonotype has just a few counts. This chain uses TRBV7-9 with TRBJ2-5, with D perhaps matching TRBD2 (6 bases). CDR3 length: 15 amino acids. The germline V and J ends were trimmed by 4 bases and 5 bases, with 17 bases remaining between them. CDR1 is SEHNR, CDR2 FQNEAQ, per germline (reference sequence). The CDR3 DNA reads TGTGCCAGCAGCTCCGGGACTGTAGGGACGGAGACCCAGTACTTC. Translated: CASSSGTVGTETQYF.

A few counts support this clonotype. V usage is TRBV24-1 and J usage is TRBJ2-1, with 7 bases that match TRBD2. CDR1 is KGHDR and CDR2 is SFDVKD in the germline V gene. The CDR3 extends over 14 amino acids. Unmatched junction bases numbered 8, after V lost 6 bases and J lost 7 bases. The CDR3 nucleotides read TGTGCCACCAGTACGGCTAGCGGTCATAATGAGCAGTTCTTC. It translates to CATSTASGHNEQFF.

V gene TRBV7-2 combines with J gene TRBJ2-7, with 7 bases fitting TRBD2. Germline CDR1 and CDR2: SGHTA and FQGNSA. V was pared by 6 bases and J by 0 bases, with 5 bases of the junction left unmatched. This CDR3 contains 14 residues. The CDR3 region is CASRRGVSSYEQYF. CDR3 DNA sequence: TGTGCCAGCAGACGGGGGGTAAGCTCCTACGAGCAGTACTTC.